Presented here are 20 T cell receptor beta chains from one specimen sequenced in a study of T cell changes during pregnancy in multiple sclerosis. The data were produced by immunoSEQ multiplex PCR, yet TCRdb's version contains in-frame clones alone and is incomplete. The table has about 100,000 clones, roughly 90% seen once. The starting material was peripheral blood, obtained after pregnancy. Receptor source: a female donor with multiple sclerosis, enrolled in a pregnancy study.

V gene TRBV28 combines with J gene TRBJ1-5, with TRBD1 as a possible D gene (5 bases). Germline V gives CDR1 MDHEN, CDR2 SYDVKM. This CDR3 region has 16 residues. Trimming took 0 bases from V and 2 from J, leaving 11 bases between them. CDR3 residues: CASSLWIGGGNQPQHF. DNA for the CDR3: TGTGCCAGCAGTTTATGGATCGGGGGGGGCAATCAGCCCCAGCATTTT.

For the CDR3, the DNA is TGTGCCAGCAGCTTAGGCAGCGGGGGCACAGATACGCAGTATTTT. This translates into CASSLGSGGTDTQYF. The gene calls are TRBV7-7 and TRBJ2-3, with 7 bases identical to TRBD2. Per the germline V gene, CDR1 is SSHAT and CDR2 is FNYEAQ (reference sequence). The CDR3 contains 15 residues. The J segment lost 1 base and the V segment lost 1 base, leaving 2 bases of the junction unmatched.

The J gene is TRBJ1-6, the V gene TRBV9; possible D gene TRBD1, 6 bases. Trimming took 4 bases from V and 7 from J, leaving 18 bases between them. This CDR3 is built from 16 residues. The V gene's germline CDR1 is SGDLS and CDR2 YYNGEE. The CDR3 region has the DNA TGTGCCAGCAGCCCCGCCGGGGCAGGGGTGAATTCACCCCTCCACTTT. Its translation is CASSPAGAGVNSPLHF.

This rearrangement joins TRBV19 to TRBJ1-3; maybe TRBD1 (6 bases). Trimming cost V 2 bases and J 0 bases, with 8 bases left between them. There are 15 residues in the CDR3. CDR1 LNHDA and CDR2 SQIVND come from the germline V gene (reference sequence). CDR3: CASSIQGRSGNTIYF. DNA for the CDR3: TGTGCCAGTAGTATACAGGGGCGCTCTGGAAACACCATATATTTT.

The chain links TRBV5-1 to TRBJ2-7; the match to TRBD1 covers 7 bases. V shed 2 bases and J 0 bases; nucleotides not matched to a gene: 2. This CDR3 is 14 amino acids long. Germline V gives CDR1 SGHRS, CDR2 YFSETQ. In DNA, the CDR3 is TGCGCCAGCAGCTTACAGGGGCCCTCCTACGAGCAGTACTTC. Translation: CASSLQGPSYEQYF.

This chain connects TRBV6-5 to TRBJ1-5; 9 nucleotides line up with TRBD1. J lost 9 bases, V lost 7 bases, and 10 bases had no gene match. CDR3 length equals 14 residues. Germline CDR1 MNHEY, CDR2 SVGAGI. CDR3 in amino acids: CASTSGTGNLPQHF. The CDR3 coding sequence is TGTGCCAGCACCTCCGGGACAGGGAATTTGCCCCAGCATTTT.

The chain joins TRBV5-1 to TRBJ1-5, with TRBD1 as a possible D gene (5 bases). Germline-derived CDR1 and CDR2 are SGHRS and YFSETQ. Trimming cost V 4 bases and J 5 bases, with 10 bases left between them. This CDR3 region has 13 residues. As DNA, the CDR3 is TGCGCCAGCAGCCCGGACACAGATCAGCCCCAGCATTTT. It translates to CASSPDTDQPQHF.

V gene TRBV10-3 combines with J gene TRBJ2-5; 7 bases match TRBD1. Per the germline V gene, CDR1 is ENHRY and CDR2 is SYGVKD. V was clipped by 11 bases and J by 7 bases; unmatched bases: 10. This CDR3 region has 12 residues. The CDR3 DNA reads TGTGCCGTCACAGGGGCGAAAGGGACCCAGTACTTC. Its translation is CAVTGAKGTQYF.

J is TRBJ2-5 and V is TRBV7-6; 8 nucleotides line up with TRBD2. Germline lookup yields CDR1 SGHVS and CDR2 FNYEAQ. The CDR3 loop spans 16 amino acids. The V segment lost 0 bases and the J segment 1 base; nucleotides outside the gene matches: 4. The DNA of the CDR3 is TGTGCCAGCAGCTTAGCGCGGCGGGGGGCCCAAGAGACCCAGTACTTC. Its translation: CASSLARRGAQETQYF.

The chain recombines TRBV25-1 with TRBJ2-2; D is uncertain. Germline V gene lookup returns CDR1 MGHDK and CDR2 SYGVNS. The CDR3 is 11 amino acids. Trimming cost V 4 bases and J 7 bases, with 4 bases left between them. The CDR3 protein is CASSVVGELFF. The CDR3 nucleotides are TGTGCCAGCAGTGTCGTCGGGGAGCTGTTTTTT.

This clone appeared a single time. The CDR3 loop reads CASSPWGQGNTEAFF. The CDR3 region has the DNA TGTGCCAGCAGTCCCTGGGGGCAGGGGAACACTGAAGCTTTCTTT. V and J are TRBV27 and TRBJ1-1; a possible D gene is TRBD1 (6 bases). The CDR3 runs to 15 residues. V lost 5 bases and J 1 base, leaving 14 bases between the germline ends. CDR1 is MNHEY and CDR2 is SMNVEV in the germline V gene (reference sequence).

The CDR3 DNA reads TGTGCCAGCCTTGAACGGGTCCGAAGCTCCTATAATTCACCCCTCCACTTT. Translating it yields CASLERVRSSYNSPLHF. The gene calls are TRBV2 and TRBJ1-6; the D is unclear. Germline V lookup: CDR1 SNHLY, CDR2 FYNNEI. This CDR3 has 17 residues. The V and J ends lost 8 bases and 0 bases respectively, with 17 bases between them. The full variable domain, in which reference TRBV2 and TRBJ1-6 provide the parts outside the CDR3, is EPEVTQTPSHQVTQMGQEVILRCVPISNHLYFYWYRQILGQKVEFLVSFYNNEISEKSEIFDDQFSVERPDGSNFTLKIRSTKLEDSAMYFCASLERVRSSYNSPLHFGNGTRLTVT.

The V and J genes are TRBV19 and TRBJ1-5; D gene uncertain. This CDR3 spans 17 amino acids. Per the germline V gene, CDR1 is LNHDA and CDR2 is SQIVND (reference sequence). The V and J ends lost 2 bases and 0 bases respectively, with 14 bases between them. The CDR3 nucleotides are TGTGCCAGTAGTATAAGAACCCGGAGTTATAGCAATCAGCCCCAGCATTTT. It encodes CASSIRTRSYSNQPQHF.

The chain joins TRBV27 to TRBJ2-7; 14 nucleotides match TRBD2. There are 13 residues in the CDR3. V gave up 8 bases and J gave up 9 bases; unmatched junction bases: 6. CDR1 and CDR2 (germline): MNHEY, SMNVEV (reference sequence). CDR3 sequence reads: CASRGLAGVGQYF. The CDR3 region has the DNA TGTGCCAGCCGGGGACTAGCGGGAGTTGGGCAGTACTTC.

The V gene is TRBV30, the J gene TRBJ2-3; D unresolved. V was pared by 0 bases and J by 1 base, with 5 bases between. The V gene's germline CDR1 is GTSNPN and CDR2 SVGIG (reference sequence). CDR3 length: 13 residues. In DNA, the CDR3 is TGTGCCTGGAGTGTAGTAGGCACAGATACGCAGTATTTT. Encoded protein: CAWSVVGTDTQYF.

The V and J genes are TRBV11-2 and TRBJ2-5; tentative D call: TRBD1 (6 bases). Germline CDR1 reads SGHAT; CDR2 reads FQNNGV. The V end was cut by 5 bases, the J end by 0 bases, with 16 bases between. There are 16 residues in the CDR3. The CDR3 spells CASSPFSTGDQETQYF. The CDR3 DNA reads TGTGCCAGCAGCCCCTTTTCGACAGGCGACCAAGAGACCCAGTACTTC.

The chain is built from TRBV7-2 and TRBJ2-7; no reliable D call. In germline, CDR1 is SGHTA, CDR2 FQGNSA. Trimming stripped 5 bases from V and 0 bases from J, with 14 bases between. The CDR3 covers 15 residues. CDR3 in DNA: TGTGCCAGCAGCCTGAGTGGTAGACTCTCCTACGAGCAGTACTTC. Translating gives CASSLSGRLSYEQYF.

The chain couples TRBV13 to TRBJ2-7; possible D gene TRBD2, 5 bases. V was pared by 5 bases and J by 5 bases, with 13 bases between. The CDR3 is 13 residues long. Germline CDR1 PRHDT, CDR2 FYEKMQ (reference sequence). In nucleotides, the CDR3 is TGTGCCAGCAGCCCACTTCCGCGGGACGAGCAGTACTTC. Translated, it gives CASSPLPRDEQYF.

V and J are TRBV28 and TRBJ2-7, with a possible D match to TRBD1 (5 bases). Germline-derived CDR1 and CDR2 are MDHEN and SYDVKM. This CDR3 has 15 residues. V was trimmed by 6 bases and J by 1 base, leaving 16 bases between them. The CDR3 loop is CASRNRPSESYEQYF. DNA for the CDR3: TGTGCCAGCAGGAACAGGCCGAGCGAATCCTACGAGCAGTACTTC.

The chain joins TRBV5-4 to TRBJ1-1; D remains unclear. The CDR3 is made up of 14 amino acids. Trimming pared 4 bases from V and 0 bases from J, leaving 10 bases between. The V gene's germline CDR1 is SGHNT and CDR2 YYREEE (reference sequence). CDR3 region: CASSRRDLNTEAFF. CDR3 in DNA: TGTGCCAGCAGCCGCCGGGATTTGAACACTGAAGCTTTCTTT.